Each of the 27 T cell receptor beta chains below was sequenced from the same sample in a study of CD8 T cells in ankylosing spondylitis. Via MiXCR, TCRdb re-called the 5' RACE reads, giving one row per CDR3 protein. The data hold around 300,000 distinct CDR3 sequences, with 9.5% to 13% observed a single time. The material sequenced was blood, either unsorted or a sorted T cell fraction (not recorded which). These receptors all come from a female donor with ankylosing spondylitis or in good health (not recorded which).

This clonotype was counted at least ten times. The gene calls are TRBV20-1 and TRBJ1-3; D is uncertain. This CDR3 is built from 16 residues. CDR1 and CDR2 (germline): DFQATT, SNEGSKA (reference sequence). V lost 3 bases to trimming and J lost 4 bases, with 19 bases between them. CDR3: CSARDLLTAGGNTIYF. DNA of the CDR3: TGCAGTGCTAGGGATCTTCTAACAGCTGGGGGAAACACCATATATTTT.

This clonotype has a count of ten or more. The rearrangement joins TRBV20-1 to TRBJ2-1, with 9 positions matching TRBD2. The CDR3 contains 13 residues. CDR1 is DFQATT and CDR2 is SNEGSKA in the germline V gene (reference sequence). With V trimmed by 6 bases and J by 3 bases, 3 bases remained unmatched. The DNA of the CDR3 is TGCAGTGCCGAGCGGGGGGACTACAATGAGCAGTTCTTC. It codes for CSAERGDYNEQFF.

A remark on this clonotype: This may come from a read error, since a much larger clone is one base off. The chain uses TRBV24-1 and TRBJ2-1; D gene ambiguous. With 7 bases removed from V and 5 bases from J, the gap between germline ends came to 14 bases. Germline V gives CDR1 KGHDR, CDR2 SFDVKD. The CDR3 is 14 amino acids. The CDR3 sequence: CATSLSLGHNEQFF. The CDR3, as DNA: TGTGCCACCAGCCTATCCTTAGGACACAATGAGCAGTTCTTC.

This clonotype was seen repeatedly, ten times or more. The chain employs TRBV18 and TRBJ2-1; possible D gene TRBD2, 6 bases. The CDR3 runs 15 residues. CDR1 is KGHSH and CDR2 is LQKENI in the germline V gene. The ends were cut back, 5 bases at V and 6 bases at J, with 17 bases in the middle. This CDR3 reads CASSTGGSSPNEQFF. For the CDR3, the DNA is TGTGCCAGCTCAACCGGGGGATCATCCCCCAATGAGCAGTTCTTC.

This clonotype was detected many times. CDR3 in DNA: TGCAGTGCTGACCGAGGGGAGACCCAGTACTTC. Protein product: CSADRGETQYF. The chain couples TRBV20-1 to TRBJ2-5; D might be TRBD2 (5 bases). Germline lookup yields CDR1 DFQATT and CDR2 SNEGSKA (reference sequence). This CDR3 region has 11 residues. V lost 5 bases and J 5 bases, leaving 9 bases between the germline ends.

This clonotype was recorded a few times. The V and J genes are TRBV9 and TRBJ1-5, with D possibly matching TRBD1 (5 bases). The CDR3 is 15 residues long. V was shortened by 4 bases and J by 7 bases, with 18 bases between the two germline ends. From germline, CDR1 is SGDLS and CDR2 YYNGEE. In DNA form, the CDR3 reads TGTGCCAGCAGCTCCTCCGGGGGGGTGGAACAGCCCCAGCATTTT. It codes for CASSSSGGVEQPQHF.

This clonotype showed up many times. The chain is built from TRBV5-1 and TRBJ2-7; D might be TRBD1 (5 bases). The CDR3 loop spans 15 amino acids. V was trimmed by 4 bases and J by 1 base, leaving 15 bases between them. CDR1 is SGHRS and CDR2 is YFSETQ in the germline V gene. The CDR3 loop reads CASSPSLDRSYEQYF. The CDR3 nucleotides read TGCGCCAGCAGCCCCTCTCTAGACAGATCCTACGAGCAGTACTTC.

This clonotype was observed a handful of times. The CDR3 coding sequence is TGTGCCAGCAGGCAAACTAGCGGGAGGGCCTACGAGCAGTACTTC. Translating it yields CASRQTSGRAYEQYF. The V gene is TRBV28, the J gene TRBJ2-7; 13 nucleotides line up with TRBD2. Germline loops: CDR1 MDHEN, CDR2 SYDVKM. With V trimmed by 6 bases and J by 2 bases, 4 bases remained unmatched. This CDR3 region has 15 residues.

This clonotype appeared a few times. The rearrangement links TRBV18 to TRBJ2-3; 8 bases line up with TRBD2. With 0 bases clipped from V and 5 bases from J, the junction kept 10 bases outside the gene matches. Germline CDR1 is KGHSH and CDR2 is LQKENI. The CDR3 length is 17 residues. In DNA form, the CDR3 reads TGTGCCAGCTCACCACCGTCTTCCGGGGGGGCCAGAGATACGCAGTATTTT. Its protein product is CASSPPSSGGARDTQYF. The variable domain in full, completed from reference TRBV18 and TRBJ2-3, reads NAGVMQNPRHLVRRRGQEARLRCSPMKGHSHVYWYRQLPEEGLKFMVYLQKENIIDESGMPKERFSAEFPKEGPSILRIQQVVRGDSAAYFCASSPPSSGGARDTQYFGPGTRLTVL.

This clonotype was recorded many times. The chain has TRBV9 and TRBJ1-1; tentative D call: TRBD1 (5 bases). Trimming shortened V by 0 bases and J by 0 bases, and 9 bases separated the two germline ends. CDR1 and CDR2 from the germline V gene are SGDLS and YYNGEE. The CDR3 loop spans 15 amino acids. DNA of the CDR3: TGTGCCAGCAGCGTAGTGTGGGGCATGAACACTGAAGCTTTCTTT. Translating it yields CASSVVWGMNTEAFF.

This chain uses TRBV3-1 with TRBJ2-6, with unresolved D. The germline V gene has CDR1 LGHDT and CDR2 YNNKEL (reference sequence). The length of the CDR3 is 14 residues. Between the trimmed V and J ends, which lost 1 base and 4 bases, there was a span of 5 bases. The CDR3 DNA reads as TGTGCCAGCAGCCAAGTCCCCGGGGCCAACGTCCTGACTTTC. It translates to CASSQVPGANVLTF.

Many counts were recorded for this clonotype. The rearrangement joins TRBV20-1 to TRBJ2-5; 9 nucleotides agree with TRBD2. The germline CDR1 and CDR2 sequences are DFQATT and SNEGSKA (reference sequence). Trimming at V came to 6 bases and at J to 0 bases, leaving 14 bases not matched to a gene. The CDR3 has 17 amino acids. CDR3 loop: CSAPRSTSGIYQETQYF. DNA of the CDR3: TGCAGTGCCCCACGGTCGACTAGCGGAATTTACCAAGAGACCCAGTACTTC.

This clonotype was recorded at least ten times. The chain recombines TRBV5-1 with TRBJ2-6; D call uncertain. V lost 5 bases and J lost 2, with 8 bases in between. Germline CDR1 SGHRS, CDR2 YFSETQ. The CDR3 is 14 residues long. As DNA, the CDR3 is TGCGCCAGCAGTCTCTGGACTGGGGCCAACGTCCTGACTTTC. This translates into CASSLWTGANVLTF.

This clonotype was recorded many times. The gene calls are TRBV9 and TRBJ2-3, with D hard to call. Trimming shortened V by 0 bases and J by 4 bases, and 3 bases separated the two germline ends. The CDR3 has 12 residues. Germline CDR1 and CDR2: SGDLS and YYNGEE. CDR3 amino acids: CASSVVADTQYF. The CDR3, as DNA: TGTGCCAGCAGCGTAGTGGCAGATACGCAGTATTTT.

This clonotype was seen many times. The genes are TRBV28 and TRBJ1-1; TRBD1 might be the D (5 bases). Germline V gene sequence: CDR1 MDHEN, CDR2 SYDVKM. The V end was cut by 2 bases, the J end by 1 base, with 17 bases between. The CDR3 consists of 17 residues. The CDR3: CASSLGGFGSSNTEAFF. The CDR3 DNA sequence: TGTGCCAGCAGTTTAGGGGGTTTTGGAAGTTCGAACACTGAAGCTTTCTTT.

This clonotype came up many times. J is TRBJ2-3 and V is TRBV10-3; tentatively, D is TRBD1 (5 bases). Germline V CDR1 and CDR2: ENHRY, SYGVKD. The ends were cut back, 7 bases at V and 0 bases at J, with 14 bases in the middle. CDR3 size: 15 residues. CDR3 DNA sequence: TGTGCCATCAAGCCGACAGAGACTAGCACAGATACGCAGTATTTT. The encoded protein is CAIKPTETSTDTQYF.

This clonotype appeared many times. The J gene is TRBJ1-1, the V gene TRBV6-5; perhaps TRBD1 as D (6 bases). Trimming removed 0 bases at V and 2 bases at J, with 10 bases between. Per the germline V gene, CDR1 is MNHEY and CDR2 is SVGAGI. This CDR3 is built from 15 residues. The CDR3 here is CASSYSTGPNTEAFF. For the CDR3, the DNA is TGTGCCAGCAGTTACTCGACAGGCCCTAACACTGAAGCTTTCTTT.

This clonotype was observed many times. This chain links TRBV5-6 with TRBJ2-5; the D gene is possibly TRBD1 (5 bases). Trimming took off 1 base at V and 1 base at J, with 11 bases between the two ends. CDR1 and CDR2 (germline): SGHDT, YYEEEE. The CDR3 loop spans 15 amino acids. CDR3 protein: CASSLTGRGQETQYF. The CDR3 DNA is TGTGCCAGCAGCTTGACGGGTAGGGGCCAAGAGACCCAGTACTTC.

This clonotype was detected many times. J is TRBJ1-2 and V is TRBV7-2, with TRBD1 identical over 9 bases. V dropped 4 bases and J dropped 0; count of bases not matched to a gene: 6. Germline CDR1 and CDR2: SGHTA and FQGNSA. The CDR3 has 16 amino acids. CDR3 in DNA: TGTGCCAGCAGCTCGTGGGGACAGGGAGCTAACTATGGCTACACCTTC. The encoded protein is CASSSWGQGANYGYTF.

This clonotype has at least ten counts. The chain has TRBV20-1 and TRBJ2-1; 8 positions agree with TRBD2. Germline V gene data show CDR1 as DFQATT and CDR2 as SNEGSKA (reference sequence). This CDR3 region has 13 residues. V lost 3 bases to trimming and J lost 5 bases; unmatched junction nucleotides: 3. The CDR3 sequence is CSARGSGDNEQFF. The CDR3 nucleotides are TGCAGTGCTAGGGGTAGCGGGGACAATGAGCAGTTCTTC.

The genes are TRBV5-1 and TRBJ2-3; 7 bases align to TRBD2. This CDR3 is 15 amino acids long. Germline V CDR1 and CDR2: SGHRS, YFSETQ. V gave up 0 bases and J gave up 6 bases; unmatched junction bases: 7. CDR3 in amino acids: CASSLEAIGGDTQYF. The CDR3, as DNA: TGCGCCAGCAGCTTGGAAGCCATCGGGGGGGATACGCAGTATTTT.

The chain recombines TRBV27 with TRBJ2-3; no clear D gene. Germline V gene data show CDR1 as MNHEY and CDR2 as SMNVEV (reference sequence). This CDR3 region has 17 residues. V dropped 2 bases and J dropped 3 bases, with 18 bases sitting between them. Here the CDR3 reads CASSLIPPEARTDTQYF. The CDR3 DNA is TGTGCCAGCAGTTTAATCCCCCCAGAAGCAAGGACAGATACGCAGTATTTT.

This clonotype was detected many times. V usage is TRBV29-1 and J usage is TRBJ2-7, with TRBD1 as a possible D gene (5 bases). Trimming removed 4 bases from V and 3 bases from J, with 16 bases in between. CDR3 length: 14 amino acids. The germline CDR1 and CDR2 sequences are SQVTM and ANQGSEA. CDR3 coding DNA: TGCAGCGTTGTACCGCAGGGTTCGATCTACGAGCAGTACTTC. Translation: CSVVPQGSIYEQYF.

This clonotype came up a few times. The gene calls are TRBV12-3 or TRBV12-4 and TRBJ2-4; tentatively, D is TRBD1 or TRBD2 (5 bases each). This CDR3 has 13 residues. The V and J ends lost 2 bases and 8 bases respectively, with 10 bases between them. The CDR3 nucleotides are TGTGCCAGCAGTTTAACCGGGACGGACATTCAGTACTTC. Its protein is CASSLTGTDIQYF.

The V and J genes are TRBV5-1 and TRBJ2-3; D is perhaps TRBD2 (6 bases). This CDR3 is built from 15 residues. Trimming took off 0 bases at V and 6 bases at J, with 14 bases between the two ends. The germline gives CDR1 SGHRS, CDR2 YFSETQ. The CDR3 region has the DNA TGCGCCAGCAGCTTGGGTAGCGGCCCCGGGGATACGCAGTATTTT. Protein product: CASSLGSGPGDTQYF.

This clonotype was seen repeatedly, ten times or more. The CDR3 loop is CASSWATGGLNTGELFF. The CDR3, as DNA: TGTGCCAGCAGTTGGGCGACAGGGGGATTGAACACCGGGGAGCTGTTTTTT. The rearrangement links TRBV28 to TRBJ2-2; 9 positions match TRBD1. With 4 bases clipped from V and 1 base from J, the junction kept 7 bases outside the gene matches. Germline assignment: CDR1 MDHEN and CDR2 SYDVKM. This CDR3 contains 17 residues.

This clonotype appeared many times. The genes are TRBV30 and TRBJ1-3; D is unresolved. The CDR3 contains 14 residues. The V end lost 4 bases, the J end lost 0 bases, and 10 bases lay between the germline ends. Germline lookup yields CDR1 GTSNPN and CDR2 SVGIG (reference sequence). The CDR3 here is CAWKPTGSGNTIYF. The CDR3 DNA reads as TGTGCCTGGAAACCGACCGGCTCTGGAAACACCATATATTTT.